This is a list of T cell receptor beta chains from one sample in a study of OX40 agonist ivuxolimab in advanced cancers. Assay used: immunoSEQ multiplex PCR; TCRdb lists only in-frame clones, some missing. The profile covers roughly 62,000 clones, with 84% appearing a single time and about 2.4% taken by the ten largest. Sequenced material: CD4+ or CD8+ T cells sorted from blood, taken in a trial of the OX40 agonist ivuxolimab. These receptors were collected from an adult with an advanced solid tumor such as melanoma, head and neck, liver or kidney cancer. Both conserved end residues are part of each CDR3. The D gene is left open where the match is weak.

TRBD1 TRBJ1-2 TRBV10-1 TGCGCCAGGTGGCAGGGGGCCCAGGCCTATGGCTACACCTTC CARWQGAQAYGYTF
NA TRBJ2-7 TRBV6-5 TGTGCCGTGGGAGGACACCCATCCTACGAGCAGTACTTC CAVGGHPSYEQYF
TRBD1 TRBJ2-3 TRBV19 TGTGCCAGTAGTGGGACAGGGGTGCGCACAGATACGCAGTATTTT CASSGTGVRTDTQYF
NA TRBJ1-3 TRBV6-6 TGTGCCAGCAGTTCAGGGGTACAGAGCTCTGGAAACACCATATATTTT CASSSGVQSSGNTIYF
NA TRBJ1-2 TRBV9 TGTGCCAGCAGCGCGGGTCCCTCAATTGGTGGCTACACCTTC CASSAGPSIGGYTF
NA TRBJ1-1 TRBV19 TGTGCCAGTAGTATAGGTAGGGGAGGCACTGAAGCTTTCTTT CASSIGRGGTEAFF
NA TRBJ1-6 TRBV5-8 TGTGCCAGCAGCTTGGTCGGTGCGTCGGGGTATAATTCACCCCTCCACTTT CASSLVGASGYNSPLHF
NA TRBJ1-4 TRBV19 TGTGCCAGTAGTACCATCCGAGGCGCTCGGGGTAATGAAAAACTGTTTTTT CASSTIRGARGNEKLFF
NA TRBJ2-1 TRBV18 TGTGCCAGCTCACCGAGGAATGAGCAGTTCTTC CASSPRNEQFF
NA TRBJ2-7 TRBV9 TGTGCCAGCAGCGTAGATCCCACCTACGAGCAGTACTTC CASSVDPTYEQYF
NA TRBJ1-6 TRBV7-3 TGTGCCAGCAGCTTAGTGATGAAGGGGGACAATTCACCCCTCCACTTT CASSLVMKGDNSPLHF
NA TRBJ2-7 TRBV5-1 TGCGCCAGCAGCTTGGAGGCAGCCAACTCCTACGAGCAGTACTTC CASSLEAANSYEQYF
NA TRBJ2-2 TRBV27 TGTGCCAGCAGTTTAGGCGCGAACACCGGGGAGCTGTTTTTT CASSLGANTGELFF
NA TRBJ1-2 TRBV2 TGTGCCAGCAGGGTCTACAGGGTAGAGGGCTACACCTTC CASRVYRVEGYTF
NA TRBJ1-2 TRBV5-5 TGTGCCAGCAGCGGAGTGGGGTGGAACTATGGCTACACCTTC CASSGVGWNYGYTF
TRBD1 TRBJ1-2 TRBV10-3 TGTGCCATCAGTACCGGGACAGGAGGTAACTATGGCTACACCTTC CAISTGTGGNYGYTF
TRBD1 TRBJ2-3 TRBV7-9 TGTGCCAGCAGCTTAGGGGACAGCCAGACAGATACGCAGTATTTT CASSLGDSQTDTQYF
NA TRBJ1-2 TRBV9 TGTGCCAGCAGCGTAGGCTTTGGGCACTATGGCTACACCTTC CASSVGFGHYGYTF
TRBD1 TRBJ1-1 TRBV5-4 TGTGCCAGCAGCCTAGGACAGGGGCCTGAAGCTTTCTTT CASSLGQGPEAFF
TRBD1 TRBJ1-2 TRBV10-2 TGCGCCAGCAGTCCCGCGGGACAGGGGGCCTATGGCTACACCTTC CASSPAGQGAYGYTF